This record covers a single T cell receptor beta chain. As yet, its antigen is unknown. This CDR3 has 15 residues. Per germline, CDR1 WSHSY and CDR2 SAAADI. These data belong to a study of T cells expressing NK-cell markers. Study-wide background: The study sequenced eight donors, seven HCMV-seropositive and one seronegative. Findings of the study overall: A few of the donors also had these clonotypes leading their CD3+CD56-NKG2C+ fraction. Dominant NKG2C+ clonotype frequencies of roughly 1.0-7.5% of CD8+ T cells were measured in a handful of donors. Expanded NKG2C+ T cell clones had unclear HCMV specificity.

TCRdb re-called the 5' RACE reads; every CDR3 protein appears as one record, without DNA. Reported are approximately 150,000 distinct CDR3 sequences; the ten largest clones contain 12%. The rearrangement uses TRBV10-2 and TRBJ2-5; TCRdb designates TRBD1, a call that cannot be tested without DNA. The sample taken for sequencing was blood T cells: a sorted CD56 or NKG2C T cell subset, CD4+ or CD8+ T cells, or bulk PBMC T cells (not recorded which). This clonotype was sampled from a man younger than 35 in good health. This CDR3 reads CASRIQNRAQETQYF.